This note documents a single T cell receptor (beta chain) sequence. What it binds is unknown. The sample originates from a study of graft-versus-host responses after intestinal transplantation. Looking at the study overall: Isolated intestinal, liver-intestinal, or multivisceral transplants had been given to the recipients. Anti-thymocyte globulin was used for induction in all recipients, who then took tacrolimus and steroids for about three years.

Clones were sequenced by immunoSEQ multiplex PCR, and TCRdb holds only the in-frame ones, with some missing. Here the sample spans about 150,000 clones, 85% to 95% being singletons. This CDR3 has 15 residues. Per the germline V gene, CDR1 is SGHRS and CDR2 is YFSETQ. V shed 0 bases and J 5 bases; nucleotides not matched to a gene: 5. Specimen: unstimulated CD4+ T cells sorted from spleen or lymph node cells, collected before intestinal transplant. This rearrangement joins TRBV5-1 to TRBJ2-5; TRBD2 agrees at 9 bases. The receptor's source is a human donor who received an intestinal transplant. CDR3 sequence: CASSLVLAGQETQYF. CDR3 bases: TGCGCCAGCAGCTTGGTTCTAGCGGGACAGGAGACCCAGTACTTC.